This entry lists 10 T cell receptor beta chains sequenced from one sample in a study of CD8+CD57+ T cells in acquired aplastic anemia. TCR beta VDJ and CDR3 profiling used genomic DNA as template. TCRdb re-called the reads through MiXCR, storing one row per CDR3 protein. There are 120,000 or so distinct CDR3 sequences in the sample; over 30% occur only once, and about 2.6% lies in the top ten. CD8+CD57+ cell expansion had been shown by flow cytometry in patients chosen for sequencing. The source material was sorted CD4+, CD8+, or CD8+CD57+ T cells (not recorded which) from PBMCs. All receptors come from a human donor with aplastic anemia.

This clonotype has at least ten counts. The chain recombines TRBV6-2 or TRBV6-3 with TRBJ2-7; tentatively, D is TRBD1 (6 bases). Trimming removed 0 bases from V and 1 base from J, with 19 bases in between. Germline assignment: CDR1 MNHEY and CDR2 SVGEGT. This CDR3 is built from 18 residues. The CDR3 nucleotides read TGTGCCAGCAGTTACTCGAGCTACGGGACAAGGGGATCCTACGAGCAGTACTTC. Amino acid sequence: CASSYSSYGTRGSYEQYF.

This clonotype appeared many times. The J gene is TRBJ2-3, the V gene TRBV15; D is ambiguous. Germline lookup yields CDR1 LNHNV and CDR2 YYDKDF (reference sequence). This CDR3 comprises 12 residues. Trimming stripped 0 bases from V and 6 bases from J, with 4 bases between. The CDR3 DNA reads as TGTGCCACCAGCAGAGACCAGGATACGCAGTATTTT. Protein product: CATSRDQDTQYF.

This clonotype was recorded many times. This chain links TRBV6-1 with TRBJ1-1; 10 bases match TRBD1. The CDR3 runs to 16 residues. Germline V gene data show CDR1 as MNHNS and CDR2 as SASEGT. After removal of 4 bases from V and 2 bases from J, the junction contained 7 bases not matched to a gene. The CDR3 loop is CASSAGQGTLNTEAFF. CDR3 DNA sequence: TGTGCCAGCAGTGCGGGACAGGGGACGTTAAACACTGAAGCTTTCTTT.

There are many counts of this clonotype. This chain uses TRBV19 with TRBJ1-5, with a tentative D call TRBD1 (5 bases). Germline CDR1 is LNHDA and CDR2 is SQIVND (reference sequence). Trimming left V 5 bases short and J 0 bases short, with 14 bases between. This CDR3 region has 16 residues. This chain's CDR3 is CASSVGRIHSNQPQHF. CDR3 nucleotides: TGTGCCAGTAGTGTGGGACGGATCCATAGCAATCAGCCCCAGCATTTT. The whole variable domain, filled in from reference TRBV19 and TRBJ1-5, reads DGGITQSPKYLFRKEGQNVTLSCEQNLNHDAMYWYRQDPGQGLRLIYYSQIVNDFQKGDIAEGYSVSREKKESFPLTVTSAQKNPTAFYLCASSVGRIHSNQPQHFGDGTRLSIL.

This chain links TRBV6-2 or TRBV6-3 with TRBJ2-1; 13 bases match TRBD2. The CDR3 loop spans 16 amino acids. Germline CDR1 MNHEY, CDR2 SVGEGT. The ends lost 2 bases at V and 6 bases at J; junction bases unmatched: 4. CDR3: CASSYGGLAGSNEQFF. The CDR3 DNA sequence: TGTGCCAGCAGTTACGGGGGACTAGCGGGAAGCAATGAGCAGTTCTTC.

This clonotype has ten or more counts. The chain joins TRBV29-1 to TRBJ1-2; no firm D call. There are 12 residues in the CDR3. Trimming took 1 base from V and 10 from J, leaving 13 bases between them. Germline-derived CDR1 and CDR2 are SQVTM and ANQGSEA. The CDR3 coding sequence is TGCAGCGTTGAAGGGCGAGGGTGGGACTACACCTTC. Protein product: CSVEGRGWDYTF.

The table lists this clonotype with many counts. This rearrangement joins TRBV19 to TRBJ1-6, with 9 bases identical to TRBD1. V was pared by 6 bases and J by 9 bases, with 6 bases of the junction left unmatched. Looked up from germline, CDR1 is LNHDA and CDR2 is SQIVND (reference sequence). The CDR3 consists of 14 residues. For the CDR3, the DNA is TGTGCCAGTAGCCCGACAGGGGGATCTTCACCCCTCCACTTT. This sequence encodes CASSPTGGSSPLHF. The full variable domain, its missing parts supplied by reference TRBV19 and TRBJ1-6, is DGGITQSPKYLFRKEGQNVTLSCEQNLNHDAMYWYRQDPGQGLRLIYYSQIVNDFQKGDIAEGYSVSREKKESFPLTVTSAQKNPTAFYLCASSPTGGSSPLHFGNGTRLTVT.

This clonotype was found many times. The chain recombines TRBV7-8 with TRBJ1-6; the match to TRBD1 covers 9 bases. The CDR3 runs 16 residues. Germline loops: CDR1 SGHVS, CDR2 FQNEAQ. V shed 5 bases, J shed 9 bases, and the junction held 11 bases outside the gene matches. Here the CDR3 reads CASSKPGQGLGSPLHF. The CDR3 region has the DNA TGTGCCAGCAGCAAGCCGGGACAGGGCTTAGGTTCACCCCTCCACTTT.

In this sample, this clonotype turned up once. The rearrangement uses TRBV10-3 and TRBJ1-2; the D is unclear. CDR3 size: 13 residues. Trimming pared 0 bases from V and 7 bases from J, leaving 9 bases between. The germline V gene has CDR1 ENHRY and CDR2 SYGVKD. The CDR3 nucleotides read TGTGCCATCAGTGAGTCAGGGCTTGGTGGCTACACCTTC. Translation gives CAISESGLGGYTF.

The V gene is TRBV2, the J gene TRBJ2-7, with 7 positions matching TRBD1. The CDR3 spans 16 residues. Germline V gene lookup returns CDR1 SNHLY and CDR2 FYNNEI. V was pared by 2 bases and J by 0 bases, with 7 bases of the junction left unmatched. CDR3 amino acids: CASSESETGNSYEQYF. CDR3 nucleotide sequence: TGTGCCAGCAGTGAATCAGAGACAGGGAACTCCTACGAGCAGTACTTC. The full variable domain, its missing parts supplied by reference TRBV2 and TRBJ2-7, is EPEVTQTPSHQVTQMGQEVILRCVPISNHLYFYWYRQILGQKVEFLVSFYNNEISEKSEIFDDQFSVERPDGSNFTLKIRSTKLEDSAMYFCASSESETGNSYEQYFGPGTRLTVT.